Shown below are 25 T cell receptor beta chains from a single sample sequenced in a study of blood T cell repertoires in COVID-19. TCRdb's table, derived via immunoSEQ multiplex PCR, lists solely in-frame clones and lacks some. The sample lists tens of thousands of clones, around nine tenths occurring once. The sequencing input was peripheral blood. These receptors all stem from a human donor in a cohort sampled during active COVID-19.

V usage is TRBV19 and J usage is TRBJ1-1; 8 positions agree with TRBD1. This CDR3 is 15 amino acids long. With V trimmed by 5 bases and J by 1 base, 6 bases remained unmatched. Per the germline V gene, CDR1 is LNHDA and CDR2 is SQIVND (reference sequence). CDR3 DNA: TGTGCCAGTAGTCACCGGGACAGGCGGAACACTGAAGCTTTCTTT. Translated: CASSHRDRRNTEAFF.

This sequence joins TRBV6-5 and TRBJ1-1; no clear D. Germline values: CDR1 MNHEY, CDR2 SVGAGI. Trimming stripped 2 bases from V and 2 bases from J, with 6 bases between. The CDR3 extends over 13 amino acids. In nucleotides, the CDR3 is TGTGCCAGCAGTTACACGGGAAACACTGAAGCTTTCTTT. As protein: CASSYTGNTEAFF.

CDR3 protein: CASSLAQRAQYF. Here the CDR3 DNA reads TGTGCCAGCAGCTTAGCCCAGCGGGCTCAGTACTTC. V is TRBV7-2 and J is TRBJ2-7, with D tentatively TRBD2 (6 bases). Germline V gene lookup returns CDR1 SGHTA and CDR2 FQGNSA. The CDR3 length is 12 residues. Between the trimmed V and J ends, which lost 0 bases and 10 bases, there was a span of 10 bases.

This chain links TRBV10-3 with TRBJ2-3; no clear D. The CDR3 runs 13 residues. The V gene's germline CDR1 is ENHRY and CDR2 SYGVKD. The V end was cut by 5 bases, the J end by 2 bases, with 8 bases between. CDR3 region: CAISRLNTDTQYF. CDR3 nucleotides: TGTGCCATCAGTCGACTCAACACAGATACGCAGTATTTT.

J is TRBJ2-5 and V is TRBV5-1; 9 nucleotides match TRBD2. Germline V gives CDR1 SGHRS, CDR2 YFSETQ. The junction had 4 bases not matched to a gene; V was cut back by 0 bases and J by 7 bases. The CDR3 is 14 amino acids. The CDR3 DNA is TGCGCCAGCAGCTTGGCTAGCGGGGTCGGGACCCAGTACTTC. Residues: CASSLASGVGTQYF.

The rearrangement joins TRBV6-5 to TRBJ2-1; TRBD2 aligns across 7 bases. Unmatched junction bases numbered 5, after V lost 5 bases and J lost 4 bases. Looked up from germline, CDR1 is MNHEY and CDR2 is SVGAGI. This CDR3 is built from 14 residues. The CDR3 region is CASSPRDYYNEQFF. CDR3 coding DNA: TGTGCCAGCAGTCCCCGGGACTATTACAATGAGCAGTTCTTC.

The genes are TRBV5-1 and TRBJ1-5; no clear D gene. The CDR3 sequence is 15 residues long. V was clipped by 2 bases and J by 5 bases, with 14 bases between them. The germline V gene has CDR1 SGHRS and CDR2 YFSETQ. The CDR3 is CASSFSPSDDQPQHF. The DNA for the CDR3 is TGCGCCAGCAGCTTTAGTCCAAGCGACGATCAGCCCCAGCATTTT.

This chain joins TRBV28 and TRBJ2-3; possibly TRBD1 or TRBD2 for D (5 bases each). The V end lost 4 bases, the J end lost 0 bases, and 14 bases lay between the germline ends. This CDR3 is built from 16 residues. Germline assignment: CDR1 MDHEN and CDR2 SYDVKM. The CDR3 region is CASSSWGSTSTDTQYF. DNA for the CDR3: TGTGCCAGCAGTTCATGGGGGAGCACTAGCACAGATACGCAGTATTTT.

CDR3 region: CASSTRGLYTDTQYF. As DNA, the CDR3 is TGTGCCAGCAGCACAAGGGGACTTTACACAGATACGCAGTATTTT. V gene TRBV11-2 combines with J gene TRBJ2-3; D is possibly TRBD2 (6 bases). CDR1 is SGHAT, CDR2 FQNNGV, per germline. The V and J ends lost 5 bases and 2 bases respectively, with 14 bases between them. The CDR3 loop spans 15 amino acids.

V gene TRBV7-3 combines with J gene TRBJ2-2, with 7 bases aligning to TRBD1. Germline V lookup: CDR1 SGHTA, CDR2 FQGTGA. V dropped 5 bases and J dropped 5; count of bases not matched to a gene: 8. CDR3 length equals 15 residues. CDR3 region: CASSTTGTATGELFF. DNA of the CDR3: TGTGCCAGCAGCACGACCGGGACAGCGACCGGGGAGCTGTTTTTT.

This clone was seen more than once but under ten times. This chain joins TRBV19 and TRBJ1-1, with D unresolved. The CDR3 runs to 13 residues. V was pared by 8 bases and J by 2 bases, with 12 bases between. Germline V gene lookup returns CDR1 LNHDA and CDR2 SQIVND (reference sequence). CDR3 sequence (DNA): TGTGCCAGTGTCAGGTCGGGAAACACTGAAGCTTTCTTT. Its translation: CASVRSGNTEAFF.

The chain carries TRBV5-1 and TRBJ2-5; 7 bases align to TRBD1. CDR3 size: 14 residues. Germline loops: CDR1 SGHRS, CDR2 YFSETQ. V was clipped by 2 bases and J by 2 bases; unmatched bases: 3. The CDR3: CASSFGTVQETQYF. In DNA form, the CDR3 reads TGCGCCAGCAGCTTTGGGACAGTTCAAGAGACCCAGTACTTC.

This clone occurred once. The chain uses TRBV7-9 and TRBJ2-7; D might be TRBD1 (5 bases). CDR3 length equals 11 residues. Germline loops: CDR1 SEHNR, CDR2 FQNEAQ (reference sequence). Trimming left V 5 bases short and J 5 bases short, with 7 bases between. The CDR3 region is CASSPRDEQYF. CDR3 bases: TGTGCCAGCAGCCCCAGGGACGAGCAGTACTTC. Using reference TRBV7-9 and TRBJ2-7 for the parts outside the CDR3, the full variable domain is DTGVSQNPRHKITKRGQNVTFRCDPISEHNRLYWYRQTLGQGPEFLTYFQNEAQLEKSRLLSDRFSAERPKGSFSTLEIQRTEQGDSAMYLCASSPRDEQYFGPGTRLTVT.

The chain carries TRBV27 and TRBJ1-2; TRBD1 agrees at 8 bases. In germline, CDR1 is MNHEY, CDR2 SMNVEV (reference sequence). CDR3 length equals 13 residues. V shed 8 bases, J shed 3 bases, and the junction held 5 bases outside the gene matches. This CDR3 is CASGPTGDYGYTF. The CDR3 nucleotides are TGTGCCAGCGGACCGACAGGGGACTATGGCTACACCTTC.

V is TRBV7-3 and J is TRBJ2-1; TRBD2 matches at 7 bases. Germline CDR1 SGHTA, CDR2 FQGTGA. Trimming cost V 2 bases and J 6 bases; bases outside gene matches: 7. CDR3 length equals 15 residues. The CDR3 region is CASSLLQGLLNEQFF. In DNA form, the CDR3 reads TGTGCCAGCAGCTTATTGCAGGGACTACTCAATGAGCAGTTCTTC.

J is TRBJ2-3 and V is TRBV5-4; weak D call: TRBD2 (6 bases). Germline V gives CDR1 SGHNT, CDR2 YYREEE (reference sequence). The CDR3 is 16 residues long. V lost 5 bases, J lost 0 bases, and 16 bases lay in between. This CDR3 is CASRRDLRGSTDTQYF. In DNA form, the CDR3 reads TGTGCCAGCAGAAGAGACCTTCGGGGGAGCACAGATACGCAGTATTTT.

CDR3 sequence: CASSEFPRGNTEAFF. CDR3 sequence (DNA): TGTGCCAGCAGTGAATTTCCCAGGGGGAACACTGAAGCTTTCTTT. This chain links TRBV2 with TRBJ1-1; TRBD1 might be the D (6 bases). The CDR3 sequence is 15 residues long. Germline loops: CDR1 SNHLY, CDR2 FYNNEI. V shed 2 bases and J shed 1 base, with 11 bases lying between them.

The genes are TRBV7-9 and TRBJ2-2; D call uncertain. Germline values: CDR1 SEHNR, CDR2 FQNEAQ (reference sequence). This CDR3 is built from 15 residues. V lost 1 base and J lost 0, with 6 bases in between. CDR3 DNA sequence: TGTGCCAGCAGCTTAGTTAGAGCGAACACCGGGGAGCTGTTTTTT. It translates to CASSLVRANTGELFF.

This sequence joins TRBV7-9 and TRBJ2-3, with TRBD1 as a possible D gene (5 bases). Looked up from germline, CDR1 is SEHNR and CDR2 is FQNEAQ (reference sequence). The CDR3 spans 12 residues. Trimming took 5 bases from V and 5 from J, leaving 8 bases between them. CDR3 region: CASSPGLDTQYF. The CDR3 coding sequence is TGTGCCAGCAGCCCAGGGCTAGATACGCAGTATTTT.

V and J are TRBV7-9 and TRBJ1-1, with D possibly TRBD1 on 5 matching bases. V was shortened by 5 bases and J by 7 bases, with 8 bases between the two germline ends. The germline V gene has CDR1 SEHNR and CDR2 FQNEAQ (reference sequence). The CDR3 is 11 amino acids. The DNA of the CDR3 is TGTGCCAGCAGCCCAGACAGTGAAGCTTTCTTT. This sequence encodes CASSPDSEAFF.

The chain joins TRBV27 to TRBJ1-1; TRBD1 agrees at 8 bases. The J segment lost 4 bases and the V segment lost 8 bases, leaving 6 bases of the junction unmatched. The CDR3 covers 13 residues. Germline V gene data show CDR1 as MNHEY and CDR2 as SMNVEV (reference sequence). The CDR3 here is CASRGQGGTEAFF. The CDR3 nucleotides are TGTGCCAGCCGAGGACAGGGAGGCACTGAAGCTTTCTTT.

The chain employs TRBV7-9 and TRBJ2-3, with 9 positions matching TRBD2. Trimming took 6 bases from V and 5 from J; bases not matched to a gene: 9. CDR1 is SEHNR and CDR2 is FQNEAQ in the germline V gene (reference sequence). CDR3 length equals 15 residues. The DNA for the CDR3 is TGTGCCAGCAGGTCTAGCGGGGCCCTAGGAGATACGCAGTATTTT. Translating it yields CASRSSGALGDTQYF. The variable domain in full, with the rest retrieved from reference TRBV7-9 and TRBJ2-3, is DTGVSQNPRHKITKRGQNVTFRCDPISEHNRLYWYRQTLGQGPEFLTYFQNEAQLEKSRLLSDRFSAERPKGSFSTLEIQRTEQGDSAMYLCASRSSGALGDTQYFGPGTRLTVL.

This clone is a singleton in its sample. The chain uses TRBV18 and TRBJ1-1; D gene unclear. V lost 2 bases to trimming and J lost 10 bases, with 14 bases between them. Germline CDR1 KGHSH, CDR2 LQKENI. CDR3 length: 13 residues. The CDR3 is CASSPLLAKRAFF. CDR3 DNA sequence: TGTGCCAGCTCACCATTATTGGCCAAAAGAGCTTTCTTT.

The chain has TRBV10-3 and TRBJ1-6; TRBD1 agrees at 8 bases. The germline gives CDR1 ENHRY, CDR2 SYGVKD. This CDR3 is built from 14 residues. The trim removed 5 bases at V and 8 bases at J, leaving 5 bases unmatched. CDR3 protein: CAISSTGVDSPLHF. CDR3 in DNA: TGTGCCATCAGTTCGACAGGGGTGGATTCACCCCTCCACTTT.

This clone was counted only a few times. The rearrangement uses TRBV4-1 and TRBJ2-1, with 10 bases fitting TRBD1. V dropped 1 base and J dropped 3; count of bases not matched to a gene: 3. The CDR3 loop spans 16 amino acids. The germline V gene has CDR1 MGHRA and CDR2 YSYEKL. In nucleotides, the CDR3 is TGCGCCAGCAGCCAAGGACAGGGGGCTCTCTACAATGAGCAGTTCTTC. It codes for CASSQGQGALYNEQFF.